This entry lists 21 T cell receptor beta chains sequenced from one sample in a study of read filtering for tumor transcriptome and immune sequencing. This library used around 400 ng RNA and molecular barcoded adaptors spanning alpha/delta and beta/gamma chains. TCRdb used MiXCR to reprocess the reads, holding one entry per CDR3 protein. The sample holds about 50,000 distinct CDR3 sequences, roughly 20% seen once. Sequencing was performed on a population of CD138-negative cells sorted from bone marrow. Every receptor here comes from a donor older than 35 with multiple myeloma.

This clonotype showed up many times. V usage is TRBV5-1 and J usage is TRBJ2-7; 11 nucleotides align to TRBD2. Unmatched junction bases numbered 10, after V lost 0 bases and J lost 2 bases. The germline V gene has CDR1 SGHRS and CDR2 YFSETQ. This CDR3 region has 18 residues. The CDR3 region has the DNA TGCGCCAGCAGCTTGGCTTCACTAGCGGGAGCGAAAACCTACGAGCAGTACTTC. It is translated as CASSLASLAGAKTYEQYF.

This clonotype was detected many times. The genes are TRBV11-2 and TRBJ2-1, with a possible D match to TRBD2 (5 bases). Trimming took off 0 bases at V and 3 bases at J, with 12 bases between the two ends. The CDR3 length is 16 residues. Germline loops: CDR1 SGHAT, CDR2 FQNNGV. The CDR3 bases are TGTGCCAGCAGCTTAGAGGGGAGTGGCCGCTACAATGAGCAGTTCTTC. It codes for CASSLEGSGRYNEQFF.

Concerning this clonotype: It may be a read error: a sequence one base away is much more abundant. The CDR3 loop is CASGSGTGRGKLFF. CDR3 DNA sequence: TGTGCCAGCGGCAGCGGGACAGGAAGGGGGAAACTGTTTTTT. V usage is TRBV27 and J usage is TRBJ1-4; TRBD1 agrees at 8 bases. Germline CDR1 MNHEY, CDR2 SMNVEV (reference sequence). The V segment lost 8 bases and the J segment 11 bases; nucleotides outside the gene matches: 13. The length of the CDR3 is 14 residues.

Only a few counts were recorded for this clonotype. A read error may account for a junction end that differs from germline. This chain connects TRBV11-2 to TRBJ2-1; 11 positions agree with TRBD2. Germline CDR1 is SGHAT and CDR2 is FQNNGV. CDR3 length: 14 residues. For the CDR3, the DNA is TGTGCCAGCAGACTAGCGGGAGTGGGGGATGAGCAGCTCTTC. Residues: CASRLAGVGDEQLF.

Ten or more counts support this clonotype. The chain combines TRBV27 with TRBJ2-2; 11 bases match TRBD1. This CDR3 has 15 residues. V dropped 3 bases and J dropped 7; count of bases not matched to a gene: 4. Germline-derived CDR1 and CDR2 are MNHEY and SMNVEV (reference sequence). Written as DNA, the CDR3 is TGTGCCAGCAGTTTTGGGACAGGGGGATACGGGGAGCTGTTTTTT. Translating gives CASSFGTGGYGELFF.

In this sample, this clonotype turned up many times. V usage is TRBV7-6 and J usage is TRBJ1-1, with D unresolved. Germline V gene sequence: CDR1 SGHVS, CDR2 FNYEAQ. The CDR3 runs 14 residues. V shed 5 bases and J shed 4 bases, with 14 bases lying between them. The CDR3 spells CASSQTAKITEAFF. In DNA form, the CDR3 reads TGTGCCAGCAGCCAAACGGCTAAGATCACTGAAGCTTTCTTT.

To note about this clonotype: This may arise from a read error, as a much more abundant clone is one base away. The chain combines TRBV7-2 with TRBJ2-1; 7 nucleotides match TRBD2. With 3 bases clipped from V and 4 bases from J, the junction kept 9 bases outside the gene matches. The CDR3 spans 16 residues. Germline-derived CDR1 and CDR2 are SGHTA and FQGNSA. This chain's CDR3 is CASSFSGGGVYNEQFF. The CDR3 nucleotides are TGTGCCAGCAGCTTTTCAGGCGGGGGAGTATACAATGAGCAGTTCTTC.

This clonotype was detected many times. This chain connects TRBV15 to TRBJ2-5; D is undetermined. The CDR3 spans 12 residues. Between the trimmed V and J ends, which lost 0 bases and 7 bases, there was a span of 6 bases. Germline values: CDR1 LNHNV, CDR2 YYDKDF (reference sequence). The CDR3 sequence: CATSRDYATQYF. The CDR3 bases are TGTGCCACCAGCAGAGATTATGCGACCCAGTACTTC.

The table lists this clonotype with many counts. The chain links TRBV20-1 to TRBJ2-7; tentatively, D is TRBD2 (6 bases). This CDR3 contains 14 residues. Trimming stripped 5 bases from V and 1 base from J, with 15 bases between. Per germline, CDR1 DFQATT and CDR2 SNEGSKA (reference sequence). The chain's CDR3 is CSARRDFNSYEQYF. The CDR3, as DNA: TGCAGTGCTCGCCGGGACTTTAATTCCTACGAGCAGTACTTC.

This clonotype was counted many times. The chain is built from TRBV15 and TRBJ2-1; 9 nucleotides agree with TRBD2. The CDR3 is made up of 19 amino acids. Germline lookup yields CDR1 LNHNV and CDR2 YYDKDF (reference sequence). The ends lost 0 bases at V and 7 bases at J; junction bases unmatched: 16. The CDR3 is CATSRDPGSGRSSWNEQFF. The CDR3, as DNA: TGTGCCACCAGCAGAGATCCCGGTAGCGGGAGATCGAGTTGGAATGAGCAGTTCTTC.

This clonotype has a count of ten or more. The chain combines TRBV7-2 with TRBJ1-1; D remains unclear. Looked up from germline, CDR1 is SGHTA and CDR2 is FQGNSA. Trimming shortened V by 1 base and J by 1 base, and 10 bases separated the two germline ends. This CDR3 comprises 15 residues. The CDR3 nucleotides read TGTGCCAGCAGCTTAGAGGCAGCGCCGAACACTGAAGCTTTCTTT. Translating gives CASSLEAAPNTEAFF.

The chain combines TRBV4-3 with TRBJ2-3; D ambiguous. Germline assignment: CDR1 LGHNA and CDR2 YSLEER. Trimming removed 3 bases from V and 2 bases from J, with 9 bases in between. CDR3 length equals 14 residues. The CDR3 coding sequence is TGCGCCAGCAGCCAGCCCTGGTCCACAGATACGCAGTATTTT. This codes for CASSQPWSTDTQYF.

This clonotype was counted at least ten times. This rearrangement joins TRBV4-1 to TRBJ1-4, with D perhaps matching TRBD1 (5 bases). Trimming left V 3 bases short and J 8 bases short, with 19 bases between. The CDR3 is made up of 16 amino acids. Germline V lookup: CDR1 MGHRA, CDR2 YSYEKL. DNA for the CDR3: TGCGCCAGCAGCCACTACCTCCGGGACCCTCCGGAAAAACTGTTTTTT. Its protein product is CASSHYLRDPPEKLFF.

Ten or more counts support this clonotype. The V and J genes are TRBV5-1 and TRBJ2-7; tentative D call: TRBD2 (5 bases). V shed 4 bases and J shed 3 bases, with 17 bases lying between them. Germline values: CDR1 SGHRS, CDR2 YFSETQ. This CDR3 is built from 15 residues. CDR3: CASSGEPPTYYEQYF. As DNA, the CDR3 is TGCGCCAGCAGCGGGGAGCCGCCCACCTACTACGAGCAGTACTTC. Looking up the rest from reference TRBV5-1 and TRBJ2-7 gives the full variable domain: KAGVTQTPRYLIKTRGQQVTLSCSPISGHRSVSWYQQTPGQGLQFLFEYFSETQRNKGNFPGRFSGRQFSNSRSEMNVSTLELGDSALYLCASSGEPPTYYEQYFGPGTRLTVT.

In this sample, this clonotype turned up many times. The chain couples TRBV5-1 to TRBJ1-6; D possibly corresponds to TRBD1 (5 bases). Germline CDR1 and CDR2: SGHRS and YFSETQ. The V end was cut by 1 base, the J end by 10 bases, with 12 bases between. This CDR3 has 14 residues. CDR3 bases: TGCGCCAGCAGCTTGAGGCGAGGGGACTCACCCCTCCACTTT. This gives the protein CASSLRRGDSPLHF. Full variable domain (remainder filled in from reference TRBV5-1 and TRBJ1-6): KAGVTQTPRYLIKTRGQQVTLSCSPISGHRSVSWYQQTPGQGLQFLFEYFSETQRNKGNFPGRFSGRQFSNSRSEMNVSTLELGDSALYLCASSLRRGDSPLHFGNGTRLTVT.

This clonotype was seen a few times. This chain joins TRBV20-1 and TRBJ2-3; maybe TRBD2 (5 bases). V dropped 6 bases and J dropped 2 bases, with 12 bases sitting between them. This CDR3 is built from 13 residues. Germline CDR1 is DFQATT and CDR2 is SNEGSKA (reference sequence). For the CDR3, the DNA is TGCAGTGCCAACCGGGGTCCCACAGATACGCAGTATTTT. Translated: CSANRGPTDTQYF.

V gene TRBV18 combines with J gene TRBJ2-3; D call uncertain. The V gene's germline CDR1 is KGHSH and CDR2 LQKENI. CDR3 size: 14 residues. V shed 3 bases and J shed 4 bases, with 11 bases lying between them. The DNA for the CDR3 is TGTGCCAGCTCACCCCCGGAAGTAGCAGATACGCAGTATTTT. Amino acids: CASSPPEVADTQYF.

This clonotype was counted ten times or more. The chain joins TRBV9 to TRBJ2-5; 9 bases line up with TRBD1. Germline V gene lookup returns CDR1 SGDLS and CDR2 YYNGEE. V was pared by 0 bases and J by 4 bases, with 4 bases of the junction left unmatched. The CDR3 is 15 residues long. CDR3 sequence reads: CASSVGTTGGETQYF. CDR3 nucleotides: TGTGCCAGCAGCGTAGGAACGACAGGGGGAGAGACCCAGTACTTC.

With regard to this clonotype: Germline is not matched at one junction end, which may reflect a read error. CDR3 in DNA: TGTGCCAGCAACTTAGTAGGGGGCGCGACCGGGGAGCTGTCTTTT. This codes for CASNLVGGATGELSF. The V call is TRBV7-2, the J call TRBJ2-2, with TRBD1 matching over 7 bases. In germline, CDR1 is SGHTA, CDR2 FQGNSA. CDR3 length equals 15 residues.

The table lists this clonotype with many counts. V gene TRBV20-1 combines with J gene TRBJ1-1; weak D call: TRBD1 (6 bases). CDR1 DFQATT and CDR2 SNEGSKA come from the germline V gene (reference sequence). V was pared by 6 bases and J by 5 bases, with 13 bases between. CDR3 size: 12 residues. The CDR3 loop is CSAEGGLTEAFF. The CDR3 region has the DNA TGCAGTGCCGAAGGGGGTTTGACTGAAGCTTTCTTT.

This clonotype was observed many times. The gene calls are TRBV6-6 and TRBJ2-5; 7 bases align to TRBD2. The CDR3 has 15 amino acids. The trim removed 2 bases at V and 5 bases at J, leaving 8 bases unmatched. Germline V gene data show CDR1 as MNHNY and CDR2 as SVGAGI (reference sequence). CDR3 sequence reads: CASSYPGGGSETQYF. DNA of the CDR3: TGTGCCAGCAGTTACCCCGGTGGCGGGAGTGAGACCCAGTACTTC.